The TCR beta chain described here comes from a study of blood T cells in healthy people across ages. Every sample gave at least 6 micrograms of total RNA when it was extracted. Study-wide results and limits: A roughly linear fall in TCR beta diversity per million T cells was seen with increasing age.

A sample-barcoded 5' primer and a J-beta primer mix were used in a second PCR of roughly 7 to 11 cycles. MiXCR, run by TCRdb on the 5' RACE reads, gives a single entry per CDR3 protein. The sample has approximately 800,000 distinct CDR3 sequences; about 55% are singletons. Trimming left V 5 bases short and J 4 bases short, with 20 bases between. The CDR3 runs 16 residues. Germline loops: CDR1 MNHEY, CDR2 SMNVEV (reference sequence). As for this clonotype: The antigen is not known.

The source of this sequence is a man older than 75 in good health. Specimen: blood. The chain uses TRBV27 and TRBJ2-5; D may be TRBD1 (6 bases). The CDR3 DNA reads as TGTGCCAGCAGTGCCCGTCTTCAGGGGATCGCAGAGACCCAGTACTTC. Amino acid sequence: CASSARLQGIAETQYF.